What follows are 9 T cell receptor beta chains derived from one specimen sequenced in a study of CD8+ T cells in alopecia areata. Reverse transcribed after extraction, RNA yielded cDNA as the sequencing template. Profiled with immunoSEQ multiplex PCR; TCRdb holds only in-frame clones, not every one. Of 200,000 or so clones in the sample, over 40% were seen once. Treatment defined: oral pan-JAK inhibitor, 5-10 mg twice daily. The material sequenced was CD4+ T cells sorted from blood, taken at approximately week 39, from a patient treated with tofacitinib. Source of these receptors: a human donor with alopecia areata.

The chain combines TRBV29-1 with TRBJ2-5; tentatively, D is TRBD1 (5 bases). The V gene's germline CDR1 is SQVTM and CDR2 ANQGSEA. Trimming took off 5 bases at V and 5 bases at J, with 15 bases between the two ends. The CDR3 covers 13 residues. The CDR3 is CSVKYRKGETQYF. In DNA, the CDR3 is TGCAGCGTTAAGTACAGAAAGGGGGAGACCCAGTACTTC.

The V and J genes are TRBV5-1 and TRBJ2-3; D uncertain. Trimming cost V 4 bases and J 0 bases, with 9 bases left between them. This CDR3 is 14 amino acids long. CDR1 is SGHRS, CDR2 YFSETQ, per germline. This CDR3 reads CASSTKTSTDTQYF. CDR3 in DNA: TGCGCCAGCAGCACCAAGACGAGCACAGATACGCAGTATTTT.

The chain is built from TRBV29-1 and TRBJ2-2; 9 bases fit TRBD1. The junction had 7 bases not matched to a gene; V was cut back by 7 bases and J by 4 bases. This CDR3 comprises 14 residues. In germline, CDR1 is SQVTM, CDR2 ANQGSEA. As DNA, the CDR3 is TGCAGCGCCCCGGGACAGGGTAGCACCGGGGAGCTGTTTTTT. This gives the protein CSAPGQGSTGELFF.

This clone was observed a few times. CDR3 residues: CASSATEETQYF. Written as DNA, the CDR3 is TGTGCCAGCAGCGCAACAGAAGAGACCCAGTACTTC. J is TRBJ2-5 and V is TRBV7-2; D unresolved. V gave up 5 bases and J gave up 3 bases, with 7 bases separating them. The germline V gene encodes CDR1 SGHTA and CDR2 FQGNSA. CDR3 length equals 12 residues.

The rearrangement uses TRBV4-1 and TRBJ1-4; a weak D match, TRBD1 (5 bases). Germline V gives CDR1 MGHRA, CDR2 YSYEKL. The CDR3 has 12 residues. V was pared by 7 bases and J by 7 bases, with 10 bases between. The CDR3 is CASTGASEKLFF. The CDR3 nucleotides read TGCGCCAGCACTGGGGCTAGTGAAAAACTGTTTTTT.

The J gene is TRBJ2-6, the V gene TRBV5-4; a possible D gene is TRBD1 (6 bases). The germline V gene has CDR1 SGHNT and CDR2 YYREEE (reference sequence). The ends were cut back, 6 bases at V and 1 base at J, with 8 bases in the middle. This CDR3 has 14 amino acids. The DNA of the CDR3 is TGTGCCAGCATCCAGGGGTCTGGGGCCAACGTCCTGACTTTC. Translation gives CASIQGSGANVLTF. The whole variable domain, remainder taken from reference TRBV5-4 and TRBJ2-6, is ETGVTQSPTHLIKTRGQQVTLRCSSQSGHNTVSWYQQALGQGPQFIFQYYREEENGRGNFPPRFSGLQFPNYSSELNVNALELDDSALYLCASIQGSGANVLTFGAGSRLTVL.

The chain combines TRBV29-1 with TRBJ1-2, with no clear D. V was cut by 7 bases and J by 6 bases, with 15 bases left in between. This CDR3 has 12 amino acids. Germline assignment: CDR1 SQVTM and CDR2 ANQGSEA. The CDR3, as DNA: TGCAGCGCCCTCCAGTCATTCGATGGCTACACCTTC. This gives the protein CSALQSFDGYTF.

The chain recombines TRBV7-8 with TRBJ1-5, with no clear D. Between the trimmed V and J ends, which lost 5 bases and 7 bases, there was a span of 24 bases. The CDR3 contains 17 residues. From germline, CDR1 is SGHVS and CDR2 FQNEAQ. The CDR3 region is CASSPSSPRAVRQPQHF. In nucleotides, the CDR3 is TGTGCCAGCAGCCCCTCCAGCCCGCGGGCGGTAAGGCAGCCCCAGCATTTT.

This clone turned up a few times. This chain links TRBV30 with TRBJ2-1; 10 positions agree with TRBD1. The CDR3 covers 15 residues. Germline CDR1 reads GTSNPN; CDR2 reads SVGIG (reference sequence). Germline trimming cut 4 bases from V and 4 bases from J; bases unmatched to any gene: 7. The CDR3 coding sequence is TGTGCCTGGACCCCGGGACAGGGGTTATACAATGAGCAGTTCTTC. Encoded protein: CAWTPGQGLYNEQFF.